This entry concerns a single T cell receptor beta chain. The sample is drawn from a study of memory CD4+ T cells and cytomegalovirus serostatus. Single viable CD3+CD4+CD8-CD45RO+ cells were sorted as the memory CD4+ T cells. Some clones are missing from TCRdb's copy, which holds only in-frame ones; the method was immunoSEQ multiplex PCR. The table lists 50,000 to 60,000 clones, 70% to 85% of them singletons. CDR1 SGDLS and CDR2 YYNGEE come from the germline V gene. The CDR3 loop spans 14 amino acids. V was pared by 4 bases and J by 2 bases, with 13 bases between. The clonotype was recovered from an adult in good health and CMV-seronegative. The genes are TRBV9 and TRBJ2-7; D unresolved. Sequenced: memory CD4+ T cells from blood. CDR3 nucleotide sequence: TGTGCCAGCAGCCCCCGTGTGTCTCCCTACGAGCAGTACTTC. This gives the protein CASSPRVSPYEQYF.